A single sample gave rise to the 26 T cell receptor beta chains below, sequenced in a study of cytomegalovirus exposure and HLA in healthy donors. Primers included in the PCR were 60 Vbeta and 13 Jbeta primers. Repertoires were generated with immunoSEQ multiplex PCR, while TCRdb's copy carries only in-frame clones and drops some. The repertoire holds about 160,000 clones, with 70% to 80% as singletons. The sample was PBMCs. These receptors all come from a man aged 35 to 55 in good health and CMV-seronegative.

The V and J genes are TRBV4-1 and TRBJ1-4; D gene uncertain. Germline V gene data show CDR1 as MGHRA and CDR2 as YSYEKL. Trimming took off 6 bases at V and 0 bases at J, with 8 bases between the two ends. The CDR3 has 14 residues. The CDR3 sequence: CASRRVATNEKLFF. The DNA of the CDR3 is TGCGCCAGCAGGAGGGTAGCAACTAATGAAAAACTGTTTTTT.

The chain joins TRBV10-3 to TRBJ2-7, with 7 bases identical to TRBD1. With 6 bases clipped from V and 5 bases from J, the junction kept 7 bases outside the gene matches. Looked up from germline, CDR1 is ENHRY and CDR2 is SYGVKD. The CDR3 loop spans 13 amino acids. CDR3 residues: CAISSGQVNEQYF. The CDR3 DNA reads TGTGCCATCAGCTCCGGACAGGTTAACGAGCAGTACTTC.

The chain employs TRBV7-9 and TRBJ2-1, with D possibly matching TRBD2 (5 bases). The length of the CDR3 is 15 residues. V was trimmed by 3 bases and J by 1 base, leaving 10 bases between them. In germline, CDR1 is SEHNR, CDR2 FQNEAQ (reference sequence). CDR3 sequence: CASSFGSPSYNEQFF. For the CDR3, the DNA is TGTGCCAGCAGCTTTGGGAGCCCTTCCTACAATGAGCAGTTCTTC.

The sample holds one count of this clone. Other DNA sequences from this sample encode an identical CDR3 as well. The chain employs TRBV6-5 and TRBJ2-5, with TRBD1 matching 7 bases. With 9 bases clipped from V and 2 bases from J, the junction kept 6 bases outside the gene matches. The germline CDR1 and CDR2 sequences are MNHEY and SVGAGI. The CDR3 loop spans 13 amino acids. The DNA for the CDR3 is TGTGCCAGTAACCGGGACAGACAAGAGACCCAGTACTTC. Translated, it gives CASNRDRQETQYF.

V and J are TRBV7-3 and TRBJ1-1; no definite D call. V shed 3 bases and J shed 1 base, with 6 bases lying between them. The germline gives CDR1 SGHTA, CDR2 FQGTGA. The CDR3 runs 13 residues. The CDR3 protein is CASSFRQNTEAFF. The CDR3 DNA follows: TGTGCCAGCAGCTTTAGACAGAACACTGAAGCTTTCTTT.

This clone was seen once. This sequence joins TRBV12-5 and TRBJ1-1; no clear D gene. The CDR3 has 14 amino acids. CDR1 is LGHNT, CDR2 FRNRAP, per germline. V shed 6 bases and J shed 0 bases, with 11 bases lying between them. CDR3 sequence: CASGPSTLNTEAFF. CDR3 sequence (DNA): TGTGCTAGTGGCCCATCCACACTGAACACTGAAGCTTTCTTT. The variable domain in full, completed from reference TRBV12-5 and TRBJ1-1, reads DARVTQTPRHKVTEMGQEVTMRCQPILGHNTVFWYRQTMMQGLELLAYFRNRAPLDDSGMPKDRFSAEMPDATLATLKIQPSEPRDSAVYFCASGPSTLNTEAFFGQGTRLTVV.

CDR3 sequence reads: CASSLDAGGPSTQYF. The CDR3 DNA follows: TGTGCCAGCAGCTTAGATGCGGGAGGGCCTTCTACGCAGTATTTT. This chain connects TRBV27 to TRBJ2-3; 9 bases are a match to TRBD2. V lost 6 bases and J lost 8; bases outside the gene matches: 12. This CDR3 spans 15 amino acids. Germline values: CDR1 MNHEY, CDR2 SMNVEV (reference sequence).

This chain uses TRBV11-3 with TRBJ2-1, with a tentative D call TRBD2 (6 bases). The CDR3 runs to 15 residues. V was pared by 2 bases and J by 3 bases, with 11 bases between. CDR1 and CDR2 from the germline V gene are SGHNT and YENEEA. The DNA of the CDR3 is TGTGCCAGCAGCTTACATAGCGGAGTCTACAATGAGCAGTTCTTC. This sequence encodes CASSLHSGVYNEQFF.

The rearrangement uses TRBV29-1 and TRBJ2-3, with D perhaps matching TRBD2 (5 bases). The germline CDR1 and CDR2 sequences are SQVTM and ANQGSEA. The V gene lost 2 bases and the J gene lost 0 bases, with 12 bases spanning the gap. The CDR3 extends over 15 amino acids. This chain's CDR3 is CSVEYTGKSTDTQYF. The CDR3 DNA sequence: TGCAGCGTTGAATATACGGGGAAGAGCACAGATACGCAGTATTTT.

Of note for this clone: Other DNA sequences from this sample encode an identical CDR3 as well. The chain uses TRBV9 and TRBJ2-5, with D unresolved. Trimming pared 0 bases from V and 4 bases from J, leaving 4 bases between. The germline CDR1 and CDR2 sequences are SGDLS and YYNGEE. The CDR3 covers 12 residues. The CDR3 protein is CASSVDGETQYF. The CDR3 DNA sequence: TGTGCCAGCAGCGTAGACGGAGAGACCCAGTACTTC.

This chain links TRBV11-2 with TRBJ2-7; TRBD1 aligns across 10 bases. Trimming took 4 bases from V and 2 from J; bases not matched to a gene: 2. Germline CDR1 reads SGHAT; CDR2 reads FQNNGV. The CDR3 contains 14 residues. This chain's CDR3 is CASSSGTGAYEQYV. For the CDR3, the DNA is TGTGCCAGCAGCTCGGGGACAGGGGCCTACGAGCAGTACGTC.

The genes are TRBV9 and TRBJ2-5; 9 bases agree with TRBD1. V lost 3 bases and J lost 8; bases outside the gene matches: 11. The CDR3 has 15 residues. CDR1 is SGDLS and CDR2 is YYNGEE in the germline V gene. The CDR3 bases are TGTGCCAGCAGCGCCTCCGAGGGACAGGGTCTTACCCAGTACTTC. As protein: CASSASEGQGLTQYF. Complete variable domain (other parts from reference TRBV9 and TRBJ2-5): DSGVTQTPKHLITATGQRVTLRCSPRSGDLSVYWYQQSLDQGLQFLIQYYNGEERAKGNILERFSAQQFPDLHSELNLSSLELGDSALYFCASSASEGQGLTQYFGPGTRLLVL.

The chain carries TRBV2 and TRBJ2-1, with 10 bases fitting TRBD2. This CDR3 has 15 amino acids. Germline V gene lookup returns CDR1 SNHLY and CDR2 FYNNEI. J was trimmed by 6 bases and V by 4 bases; bases with no gene match: 6. The CDR3 region is CASSGLAGAPNEQFF. The CDR3 bases are TGTGCCAGCAGTGGGCTAGCGGGAGCCCCCAATGAGCAGTTCTTC. The full variable domain, rest sourced from reference TRBV2 and TRBJ2-1, is EPEVTQTPSHQVTQMGQEVILRCVPISNHLYFYWYRQILGQKVEFLVSFYNNEISEKSEIFDDQFSVERPDGSNFTLKIRSTKLEDSAMYFCASSGLAGAPNEQFFGPGTRLTVL.

The V and J genes are TRBV19 and TRBJ1-1; D is uncertain. Germline lookup yields CDR1 LNHDA and CDR2 SQIVND (reference sequence). This CDR3 comprises 11 residues. V was trimmed by 3 bases and J by 8 bases, leaving 7 bases between them. CDR3 amino acids: CASSMVREAFF. The CDR3 DNA reads TGTGCCAGTAGTATGGTGCGGGAAGCTTTCTTT.

The V and J genes are TRBV10-3 and TRBJ2-5; possible D gene TRBD2, 6 bases. V was shortened by 3 bases and J by 5 bases, with 19 bases between the two germline ends. Germline V gene data show CDR1 as ENHRY and CDR2 as SYGVKD. The CDR3 totals 16 residues. The CDR3 spells CAISDSREDLGETQYF. The CDR3 DNA reads as TGTGCCATCAGTGATTCGAGGGAGGACCTGGGGGAGACCCAGTACTTC.

The rearrangement joins TRBV7-2 to TRBJ2-4, with D possibly matching TRBD2 (7 bases). The CDR3 spans 15 residues. V lost 1 base to trimming and J lost 12 bases, with 19 bases between them. Per the germline V gene, CDR1 is SGHTA and CDR2 is FQGNSA. The CDR3 region is CASSLGGGGPGSQYF. The CDR3 DNA reads as TGTGCCAGCAGCTTAGGAGGGGGAGGGCCTGGCAGTCAGTACTTC.

The V and J genes are TRBV5-5 and TRBJ2-5; D may be TRBD1 (5 bases). This CDR3 has 13 residues. Trimming removed 4 bases at V and 2 bases at J, with 9 bases between. Per germline, CDR1 SGHKS and CDR2 YYEKEE (reference sequence). The CDR3 sequence is CASSLNRQETQYF. The DNA for the CDR3 is TGTGCCAGCAGCCTAAACAGGCAAGAGACCCAGTACTTC.

This sequence joins TRBV14 and TRBJ2-1; TRBD1 is a possible D gene (5 bases). Per germline, CDR1 SGHDN and CDR2 FVKESK. The CDR3 runs 13 residues. V was cut by 1 base and J by 9 bases, with 10 bases left in between. The CDR3 DNA is TGTGCCAGCAGCCAAGGCAGGGTGACTGAGCAGTTCTTC. It yields the protein CASSQGRVTEQFF.

The chain uses TRBV10-3 and TRBJ2-5, with 13 bases fitting TRBD2. V trimming: 7 bases; J trimming: 3 bases; junction bases outside the gene matches: 2. The length of the CDR3 is 14 residues. Looked up from germline, CDR1 is ENHRY and CDR2 is SYGVKD. The DNA of the CDR3 is TGTGCCATCAAAACTAGCGGGGGGGAAGAGACCCAGTACTTC. This sequence encodes CAIKTSGGEETQYF.

As for this clone: The junction departs from germline at one end; a sequencing error may be responsible. The V gene is TRBV5-4, the J gene TRBJ2-4, with D possibly being TRBD2 (5 bases). This CDR3 is built from 14 residues. CDR1 and CDR2 from the germline V gene are SGHNT and YYREEE (reference sequence). Written as DNA, the CDR3 is TGTGCCAGCAGCTTGATACGGGAAGGAAACAGTCAGTACTTC. This encodes CASSLIREGNSQYF.

The chain employs TRBV4-2 and TRBJ2-7; 11 nucleotides match TRBD2. The junction had 11 bases not matched to a gene; V was cut back by 4 bases and J by 3 bases. The CDR3 length is 17 residues. The V gene's germline CDR1 is LGHNA and CDR2 YNFKEQ. This CDR3 is CASSPGLAGHASYEQYF. The CDR3 DNA sequence: TGTGCCAGCAGCCCTGGACTAGCGGGCCACGCCAGCTACGAGCAGTACTTC.

This chain connects TRBV30 to TRBJ1-1; D gene unclear. The CDR3 runs 13 residues. In germline, CDR1 is GTSNPN, CDR2 SVGIG (reference sequence). Between the trimmed V and J ends, which lost 4 bases and 1 base, there was a span of 10 bases. The CDR3 loop reads CAWTEQTNTEAFF. The CDR3 DNA sequence: TGTGCCTGGACTGAACAGACGAACACTGAAGCTTTCTTT.

V is TRBV4-1 and J is TRBJ1-5; D remains ambiguous. This CDR3 is built from 16 residues. Germline V gives CDR1 MGHRA, CDR2 YSYEKL. Trimming left V 1 base short and J 0 bases short, with 10 bases between. The CDR3 DNA reads TGCGCCAGCAGCCAAGGCCAACTTTATAGCAATCAGCCCCAGCATTTT. This translates into CASSQGQLYSNQPQHF.

This clone was recorded once. The rearrangement joins TRBV2 to TRBJ1-1, with TRBD1 identical over 8 bases. This CDR3 comprises 13 residues. Looked up from germline, CDR1 is SNHLY and CDR2 is FYNNEI. V shed 8 bases, J shed 7 bases, and the junction held 9 bases outside the gene matches. The DNA of the CDR3 is TGTGCCAGCTATAGACAGGGGACGCGTGAAGCTTTCTTT. This encodes CASYRQGTREAFF.

The chain links TRBV18 to TRBJ2-7; D gene unclear. The CDR3 covers 14 residues. V dropped 0 bases and J dropped 12 bases, with 18 bases sitting between them. Per the germline V gene, CDR1 is KGHSH and CDR2 is LQKENI. The CDR3, as DNA: TGTGCCAGCTCACCACCGGTCGTGTTGCAGGATTGGTACGTC. It codes for CASSPPVVLQDWYV.

This rearrangement joins TRBV7-2 to TRBJ2-5; 12 nucleotides match TRBD1. The CDR3 totals 14 residues. V was pared by 7 bases and J by 5 bases, with 5 bases of the junction left unmatched. Germline V lookup: CDR1 SGHTA, CDR2 FQGNSA. As DNA, the CDR3 is TGTGCCAGCAACCGGGACAGGGGGCCGGAGACCCAGTACTTC. This sequence encodes CASNRDRGPETQYF.